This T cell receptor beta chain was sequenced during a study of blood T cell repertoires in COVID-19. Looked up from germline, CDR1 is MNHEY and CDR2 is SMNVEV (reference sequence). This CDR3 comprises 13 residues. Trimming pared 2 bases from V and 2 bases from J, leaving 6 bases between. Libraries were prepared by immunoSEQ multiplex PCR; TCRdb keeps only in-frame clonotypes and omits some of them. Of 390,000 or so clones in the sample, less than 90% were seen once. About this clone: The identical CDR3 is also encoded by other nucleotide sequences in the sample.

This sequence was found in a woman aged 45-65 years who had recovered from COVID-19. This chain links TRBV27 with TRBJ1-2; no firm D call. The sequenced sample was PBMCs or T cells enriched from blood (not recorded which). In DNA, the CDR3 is TGTGCCAGCAGTTTAGGCGGGAACTATGGCTACACCTTC. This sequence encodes CASSLGGNYGYTF.